This record concerns one TCR beta chain sequence. The data derive from a study of blood T cell repertoires in COVID-19. The method was immunoSEQ multiplex PCR; TCRdb's version includes in-frame clones alone and lacks a portion of them. In the table there are about 340,000 clones, around 83% of which are singletons. V was trimmed by 5 bases and J by 11 bases, leaving 15 bases between them. The CDR3 totals 12 residues. Sequencing used peripheral blood. This receptor was taken from a man under 40 with active or convalescent COVID-19. The chain carries TRBV12-3 or TRBV12-4 and TRBJ1-1, with D possibly being TRBD1 (6 bases). CDR3 nucleotide sequence: TGTGCCAGCAGTGCCCTTTCAGGGGACGCTTTCTTT. Its protein product is CASSALSGDAFF.